Shown below are 10 T cell receptor beta chains from a single sample sequenced in a study of CXCR3-negative and CXCR3-positive naive CD8 T cells. UMI-labeled TRB cDNA libraries were prepared by 5' RACE. With the 5' RACE reads reprocessed, TCRdb shows one record per CDR3 protein and no DNA. The listing contains 100,000 to 150,000 distinct CDR3 sequences. The sample taken for sequencing was naive CXCR3- CD8+ T cells from blood. Sample subset: CD45RO-CCR7+CD27+CD95- naive CD8+ T cells lacking CXCR3 (TNR3-). The origin of the receptors is a human donor in good health. Some clones in this sample may be carry-over from other donors' samples.

The chain joins TRBV6-2 or TRBV6-3 to TRBJ2-7. There are 14 residues in the CDR3. Germline-derived CDR1 and CDR2 are MNHEY and SVGEGT. CDR3 residues: CASSSAGATYEQYF.

The rearrangement uses TRBV9 and TRBJ1-2. From germline, CDR1 is SGDLS and CDR2 YYNGEE. CDR3 length equals 13 residues. CDR3 in amino acids: CASSPMTNYGYTF.

This CDR3 reads CASSFTGRDRKGGTEAFF. V gene TRBV12-3 or TRBV12-4 combines with J gene TRBJ1-1; no DNA is available, so the TRBD1 call from TCRdb remains unchecked. This CDR3 contains 18 residues.

The chain uses TRBV29-1 and TRBJ2-2; TCRdb's D call, TRBD2, is unchecked because there is no DNA. Germline V gives CDR1 SQVTM, CDR2 ANQGSEA. This CDR3 region has 14 residues. CDR3 protein: CSVGGGVRTGELFF.

This chain uses TRBV29-1 with TRBJ2-1; TCRdb calls TRBD1, which cannot be checked without DNA. This CDR3 is built from 12 residues. The germline V gene has CDR1 SQVTM and CDR2 ANQGSEA. The CDR3 is CSLAIRGYEQFF.

The chain couples TRBV29-1 to TRBJ2-7; the TCRdb call, TRBD2, lacks DNA for checking. Germline V gives CDR1 SQVTM, CDR2 ANQGSEA. The CDR3 runs to 16 residues. This CDR3 is CSVELAEGPFSYEQYF.

The chain has TRBV20-1 and TRBJ2-5; there is no DNA to check the TCRdb D call of TRBD1. CDR1 is DFQATT and CDR2 is SNEGSKA in the germline V gene (reference sequence). The CDR3 is 14 residues long. The CDR3 loop reads CSARGPGGQETQYF.

The chain joins TRBV13 to TRBJ2-1; the TRBD2 assignment by TCRdb is unverifiable without DNA. Looked up from germline, CDR1 is PRHDT and CDR2 is FYEKMQ (reference sequence). CDR3 length equals 17 residues. The CDR3 reads CASSSGLAGDSYNEQFF.

This chain connects TRBV7-3 to TRBJ2-7; TCRdb names TRBD1, which stays unverified in the absence of DNA. The CDR3 totals 15 residues. From germline, CDR1 is SGHTA and CDR2 FQGTGA. CDR3 loop: CASSPVGASEYEQYF.

This chain joins TRBV5-5 and TRBJ2-7; with no DNA, the TCRdb D assignment of TRBD1 cannot be verified. Germline lookup yields CDR1 SGHKS and CDR2 YYEKEE (reference sequence). The CDR3 sequence is 14 residues long. The CDR3 spells CASSFAQGAYEQYF.